Below, 19 T cell receptor beta chains from the same sample are listed, as sequenced in a study of cytomegalovirus exposure and HLA in healthy donors. In the PCR, 60 Vbeta and 13 Jbeta primers were used. Measured with immunoSEQ multiplex PCR; TCRdb has only the in-frame clones, and not every one. The repertoire holds roughly 56,000 clones, with 81% as singletons. The specimen sequenced was PBMCs. The receptors originated from a boy younger than 18 in good health and CMV-seropositive.

This clone was seen once. This chain connects TRBV2 to TRBJ2-5, with a weak D call TRBD1 (5 bases). V gave up 4 bases and J gave up 2 bases, with 8 bases separating them. Germline V gene sequence: CDR1 SNHLY, CDR2 FYNNEI. The CDR3 runs to 13 residues. CDR3 loop: CASSVGQQETQYF. The CDR3 nucleotides are TGTGCCAGCAGTGTTGGACAACAAGAGACCCAGTACTTC. Filled out from reference TRBV2 and TRBJ2-5, the complete variable domain reads EPEVTQTPSHQVTQMGQEVILRCVPISNHLYFYWYRQILGQKVEFLVSFYNNEISEKSEIFDDQFSVERPDGSNFTLKIRSTKLEDSAMYFCASSVGQQETQYFGPGTRLLVL.

V is TRBV5-1 and J is TRBJ2-7, with D perhaps TRBD1 (5 bases). This CDR3 is built from 14 residues. Per germline, CDR1 SGHRS and CDR2 YFSETQ. V lost 4 bases, J lost 2 bases, and 13 bases lay in between. The chain's CDR3 is CASSHDSYTYEQYF. The CDR3 region has the DNA TGCGCCAGCAGCCATGACAGTTATACCTACGAGCAGTACTTC.

This clone turned up a few times. The chain joins TRBV9 to TRBJ2-5; weak D call: TRBD2 (5 bases). The CDR3 spans 14 residues. Germline V CDR1 and CDR2: SGDLS, YYNGEE. The ends were cut back, 4 bases at V and 9 bases at J, with 19 bases in the middle. This CDR3 is CASSPGPGVEAQYF. Written as DNA, the CDR3 is TGTGCCAGCAGCCCTGGACCTGGGGTGGAGGCCCAGTACTTC.

This chain links TRBV2 with TRBJ2-1; 10 bases align to TRBD2. Germline V lookup: CDR1 SNHLY, CDR2 FYNNEI. V shed 6 bases and J 9 bases; nucleotides not matched to a gene: 14. The CDR3 spans 16 residues. The CDR3 DNA sequence: TGTGCCAGCAGACTACTAGCGGGGTCAGGGTTTGTTGAGCAGTTCTTC. It translates to CASRLLAGSGFVEQFF.

This clone was recorded only once. This chain links TRBV10-2 with TRBJ2-7; 8 bases line up with TRBD1. The CDR3 has 14 amino acids. Germline assignment: CDR1 WSHSY and CDR2 SAAADI. After removal of 6 bases from V and 0 bases from J, the junction contained 4 bases not matched to a gene. This chain's CDR3 is CASRTGASSYEQYF. The CDR3 region has the DNA TGCGCCAGCAGGACAGGGGCCAGCTCCTACGAGCAGTACTTC.

The V and J genes are TRBV9 and TRBJ1-4; TRBD1 agrees at 8 bases. The ends lost 0 bases at V and 7 bases at J; junction bases unmatched: 11. CDR3 size: 17 residues. CDR1 SGDLS and CDR2 YYNGEE come from the germline V gene. The CDR3 nucleotides read TGTGCCAGCAGCGTAGCCCCGTCCGGGACAGGTTCTGAAAAACTGTTTTTT. Translation: CASSVAPSGTGSEKLFF.

This clone has a handful of counts. The chain uses TRBV11-2 and TRBJ1-3, with D uncertain. Germline CDR1 reads SGHAT; CDR2 reads FQNNGV. CDR3 length: 12 amino acids. V shed 1 base and J shed 7 bases, with 5 bases lying between them. The CDR3: CASSLGVNTIYF. The DNA of the CDR3 is TGTGCCAGCAGCTTAGGCGTTAACACCATATATTTT.

The V call is TRBV6-1, the J call TRBJ2-7, with a weak D call TRBD1 (5 bases). The germline CDR1 and CDR2 sequences are MNHNS and SASEGT. This CDR3 has 13 amino acids. Between the trimmed V and J ends, which lost 6 bases and 0 bases, there was a span of 9 bases. The CDR3 nucleotides are TGTGCCAGCAGGGACATCAGCTCCTACGAGCAGTACTTC. Encoded protein: CASRDISSYEQYF.

V and J are TRBV5-1 and TRBJ2-7; possible D gene TRBD2, 5 bases. The V gene's germline CDR1 is SGHRS and CDR2 YFSETQ. Trimming took 4 bases from V and 5 from J, leaving 13 bases between them. The CDR3 is made up of 13 amino acids. The CDR3 nucleotides are TGCGCCAGCAGCGGGTTCGCCGGGGACGAGCAGTACTTC. Its protein product is CASSGFAGDEQYF.

The rearrangement uses TRBV11-2 and TRBJ2-6; 7 bases are a match to TRBD1. Per germline, CDR1 SGHAT and CDR2 FQNNGV. The CDR3 extends over 16 amino acids. The V and J ends lost 6 bases and 2 bases, in that order; junction bases with no gene match: 7. In DNA, the CDR3 is TGTGCCAGCAGTTGGGGAAGGGGGCCTGGGGCCAACGTCCTGACTTTC. Residues: CASSWGRGPGANVLTF.

The chain uses TRBV6-5 and TRBJ1-5; D is uncertain. In germline, CDR1 is MNHEY, CDR2 SVGAGI. The CDR3 covers 14 residues. V lost 7 bases and J lost 0, with 10 bases in between. The CDR3 coding sequence is TGTGCCAGCAATCCAGGTTATAGCAATCAGCCCCAGCATTTT. Its protein is CASNPGYSNQPQHF.

As DNA, the CDR3 is TGTGCCATCAGTGATTTGGAGACTTTCTCTGGAAACACCATATATTTT. It codes for CAISDLETFSGNTIYF. This chain joins TRBV10-3 and TRBJ1-3; D is unresolved. The CDR3 contains 16 residues. CDR1 is ENHRY, CDR2 SYGVKD, per germline. V was shortened by 3 bases and J by 0 bases, with 12 bases between the two germline ends.

This clone was picked up one time. Germline and junction disagree at one end, which may indicate a read error. The V call is TRBV7-9, the J call TRBJ2-2, with TRBD1 matching 7 bases. Germline CDR1 is SEHNR and CDR2 is FQNEAQ (reference sequence). This CDR3 has 15 residues. DNA of the CDR3: TGTGCCAGCAACTTACAGGGGTTCTTAACCGGGGAGCTGTTTTTT. It yields the protein CASNLQGFLTGELFF.

The chain carries TRBV10-3 and TRBJ2-7, with 9 bases matching TRBD1. Germline CDR1 reads ENHRY; CDR2 reads SYGVKD. Trimming took 6 bases from V and 5 from J; bases not matched to a gene: 5. The CDR3 has 13 amino acids. The CDR3 sequence: CAIRGTGRNEQYF. Here the CDR3 DNA reads TGTGCCATCAGAGGGACAGGGCGGAACGAGCAGTACTTC.

This clone turned up a few times. The V call is TRBV4-1, the J call TRBJ1-1; D gene unclear. CDR3 length equals 15 residues. Per germline, CDR1 MGHRA and CDR2 YSYEKL. Trimming removed 3 bases from V and 0 bases from J, with 11 bases in between. The CDR3 region is CASSHSGELNTEAFF. In DNA, the CDR3 is TGCGCCAGCAGCCACTCGGGAGAATTGAACACTGAAGCTTTCTTT.

The chain links TRBV19 to TRBJ1-5; 7 nucleotides align to TRBD1. V was clipped by 6 bases and J by 6 bases; unmatched bases: 8. Germline CDR1 reads LNHDA; CDR2 reads SQIVND (reference sequence). This CDR3 is 14 amino acids long. The CDR3 sequence: CASRSLTGSQPQHF. CDR3 nucleotides: TGTGCCAGTAGGAGCTTGACAGGGTCTCAGCCCCAGCATTTT.

The CDR3 is CASSQESRGAGTNEKLFF. The CDR3, as DNA: TGCGCCAGCAGCCAAGAGAGCAGGGGCGCAGGCACTAATGAAAAACTGTTTTTT. The chain has TRBV4-1 and TRBJ1-4; perhaps TRBD1 as D (6 bases). The V end was cut by 0 bases, the J end by 2 bases, with 16 bases between. Germline lookup yields CDR1 MGHRA and CDR2 YSYEKL. CDR3 size: 18 residues.

This clone has a handful of counts. The chain has TRBV5-1 and TRBJ2-7; tentative D call: TRBD2 (5 bases). The CDR3 is 15 amino acids. Per the germline V gene, CDR1 is SGHRS and CDR2 is YFSETQ. Trimming cost V 9 bases and J 9 bases, with 28 bases left between them. The CDR3 coding sequence is TGCGCCATCCTACCTAGCCTCCCTTTAAGTAATGGGCAGTACTTC. Protein sequence: CAILPSLPLSNGQYF.

The chain uses TRBV11-2 and TRBJ2-1, with TRBD2 identical over 9 bases. This CDR3 has 18 amino acids. Germline lookup yields CDR1 SGHAT and CDR2 FQNNGV. V lost 1 base, J lost 2 bases, and 9 bases stayed unmatched. CDR3 protein: CASSLARGGAVPYNEQFF. The CDR3 DNA reads as TGTGCCAGCAGCTTAGCCCGCGGGGGGGCCGTACCCTACAATGAGCAGTTCTTC. The full variable domain, with the rest looked up from reference TRBV11-2 and TRBJ2-1, is EAGVAQSPRYKIIEKRQSVAFWCNPISGHATLYWYQQILGQGPKLLIQFQNNGVVDDSQLPKDRFSAERLKGVDSTLKIQPAKLEDSAVYLCASSLARGGAVPYNEQFFGPGTRLTVL.